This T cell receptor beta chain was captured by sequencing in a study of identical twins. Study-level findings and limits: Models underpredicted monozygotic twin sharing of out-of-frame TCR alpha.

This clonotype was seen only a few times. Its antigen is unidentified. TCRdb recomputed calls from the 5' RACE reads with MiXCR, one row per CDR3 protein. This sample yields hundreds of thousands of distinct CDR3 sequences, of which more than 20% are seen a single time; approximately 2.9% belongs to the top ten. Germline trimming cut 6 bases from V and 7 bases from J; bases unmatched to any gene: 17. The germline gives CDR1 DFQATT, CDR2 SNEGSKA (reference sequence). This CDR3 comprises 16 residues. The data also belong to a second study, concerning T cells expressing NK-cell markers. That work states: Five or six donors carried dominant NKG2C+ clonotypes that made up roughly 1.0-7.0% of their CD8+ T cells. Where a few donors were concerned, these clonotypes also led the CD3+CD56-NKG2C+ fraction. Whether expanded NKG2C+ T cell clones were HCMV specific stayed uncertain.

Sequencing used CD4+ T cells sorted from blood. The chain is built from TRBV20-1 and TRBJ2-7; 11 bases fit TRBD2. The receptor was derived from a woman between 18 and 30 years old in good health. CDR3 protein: CSAQSGNSGRAGEQYF. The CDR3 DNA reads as TGCAGTGCACAATCAGGGAATAGCGGGAGGGCCGGAGAGCAGTACTTC.